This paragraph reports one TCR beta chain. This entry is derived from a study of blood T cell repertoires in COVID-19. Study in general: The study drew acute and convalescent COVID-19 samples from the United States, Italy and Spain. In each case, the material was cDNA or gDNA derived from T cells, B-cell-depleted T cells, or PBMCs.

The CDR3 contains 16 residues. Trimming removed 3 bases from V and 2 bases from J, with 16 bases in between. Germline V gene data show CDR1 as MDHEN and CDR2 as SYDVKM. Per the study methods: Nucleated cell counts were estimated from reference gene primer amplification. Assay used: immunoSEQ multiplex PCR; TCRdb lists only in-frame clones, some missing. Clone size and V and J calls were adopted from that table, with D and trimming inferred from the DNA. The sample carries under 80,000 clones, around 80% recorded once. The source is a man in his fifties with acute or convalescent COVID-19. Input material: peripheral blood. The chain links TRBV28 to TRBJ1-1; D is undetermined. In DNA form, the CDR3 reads TGTGCCAGCAGTTTCGCAGAACTGAGGGAAAACACTGAAGCTTTCTTT. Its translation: CASSFAELRENTEAFF.